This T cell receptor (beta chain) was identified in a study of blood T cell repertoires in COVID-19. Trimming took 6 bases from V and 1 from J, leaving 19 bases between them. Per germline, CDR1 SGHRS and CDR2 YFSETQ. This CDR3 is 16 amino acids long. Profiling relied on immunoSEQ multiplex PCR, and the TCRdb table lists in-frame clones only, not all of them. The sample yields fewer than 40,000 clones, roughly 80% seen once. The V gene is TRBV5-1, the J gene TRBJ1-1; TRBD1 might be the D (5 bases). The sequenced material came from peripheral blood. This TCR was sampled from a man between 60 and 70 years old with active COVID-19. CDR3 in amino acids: CASNPRVGSTNTEAFF. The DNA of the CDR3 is TGCGCCAGCAACCCCAGGGTTGGGTCCACGAACACTGAAGCTTTCTTT.